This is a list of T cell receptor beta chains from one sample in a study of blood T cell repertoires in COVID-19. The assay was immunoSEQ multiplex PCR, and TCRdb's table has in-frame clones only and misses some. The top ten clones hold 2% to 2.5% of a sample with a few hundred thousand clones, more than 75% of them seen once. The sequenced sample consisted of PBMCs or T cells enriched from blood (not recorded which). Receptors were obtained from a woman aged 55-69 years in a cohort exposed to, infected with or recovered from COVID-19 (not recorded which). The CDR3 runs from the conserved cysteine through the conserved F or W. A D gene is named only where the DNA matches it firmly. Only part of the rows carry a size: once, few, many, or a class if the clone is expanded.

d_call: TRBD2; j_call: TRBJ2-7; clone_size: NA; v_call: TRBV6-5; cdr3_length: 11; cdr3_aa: CACGGGYEQYF; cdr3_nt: TGTGCCTGTGGCGGGGGCTACGAGCAGTACTTC
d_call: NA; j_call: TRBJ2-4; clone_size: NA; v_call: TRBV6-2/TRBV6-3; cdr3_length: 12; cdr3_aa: CASSYSRTIQYF; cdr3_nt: TGTGCCAGCAGTTACTCCAGGACTATTCAGTACTTC
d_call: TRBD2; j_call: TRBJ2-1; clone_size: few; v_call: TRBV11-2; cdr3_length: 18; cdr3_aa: CASSLEFLRGDWDNEQFF; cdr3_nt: TGTGCCAGCAGCTTAGAGTTTCTTCGGGGGGATTGGGACAATGAGCAGTTCTTC
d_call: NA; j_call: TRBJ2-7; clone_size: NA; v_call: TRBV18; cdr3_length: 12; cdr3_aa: CASSSTVPEQYF; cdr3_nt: TGTGCCAGCTCATCGACAGTCCCCGAGCAGTACTTC
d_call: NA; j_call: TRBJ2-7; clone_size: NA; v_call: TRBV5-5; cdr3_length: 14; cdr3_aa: CASSWGDRPYEQYF; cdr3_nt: TGTGCCAGCAGCTGGGGGGACAGACCCTACGAGCAGTACTTC
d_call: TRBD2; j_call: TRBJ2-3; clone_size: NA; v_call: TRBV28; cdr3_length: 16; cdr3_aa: CASSSPTSGVTDTQYF; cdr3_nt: TGTGCCAGCAGTTCGCCGACTAGCGGAGTCACAGATACGCAGTATTTT
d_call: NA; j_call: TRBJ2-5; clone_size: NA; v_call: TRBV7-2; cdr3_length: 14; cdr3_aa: CASTLAGLGETQYF; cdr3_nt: TGTGCCAGCACCCTCGCGGGATTGGGGGAGACCCAGTACTTC
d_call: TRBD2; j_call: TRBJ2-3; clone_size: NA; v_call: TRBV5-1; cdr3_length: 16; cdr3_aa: CASSLGLAGFTDTQYF; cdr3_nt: TGCGCCAGCAGCCTCGGACTAGCGGGGTTCACAGATACGCAGTATTTT
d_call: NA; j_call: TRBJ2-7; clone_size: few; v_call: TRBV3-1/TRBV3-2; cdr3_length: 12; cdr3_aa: CASSQATGEQYF; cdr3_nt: TGTGCCAGCAGCCAAGCAACGGGGGAGCAGTACTTC
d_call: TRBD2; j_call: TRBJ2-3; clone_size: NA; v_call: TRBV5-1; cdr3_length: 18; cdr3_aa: CASSPPGTSGSGADTQYF; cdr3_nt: TGCGCCAGCAGCCCCCCTGGGACTAGCGGGAGTGGCGCAGATACGCAGTATTTT
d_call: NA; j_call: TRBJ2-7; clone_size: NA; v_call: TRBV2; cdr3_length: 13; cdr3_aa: CASSENQGHEQYF; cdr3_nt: TGTGCCAGCAGTGAGAACCAGGGGCACGAGCAGTACTTC
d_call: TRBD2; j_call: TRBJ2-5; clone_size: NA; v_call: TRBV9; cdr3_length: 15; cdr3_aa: CASSVLAGVGETQYF; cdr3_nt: TGTGCCAGCAGCGTGCTAGCGGGAGTGGGGGAGACCCAGTACTTC
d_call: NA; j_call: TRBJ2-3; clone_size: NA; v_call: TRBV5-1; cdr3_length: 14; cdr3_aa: CASSLGPSTDTQYF; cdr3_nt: TGCGCCAGCAGCTTGGGGCCTAGCACAGATACGCAGTATTTT
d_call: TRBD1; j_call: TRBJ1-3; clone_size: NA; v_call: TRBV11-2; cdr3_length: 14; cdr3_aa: CASNHRTGGNTIYF; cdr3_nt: TGTGCCAGCAACCACCGGACAGGTGGAAACACCATATATTTT
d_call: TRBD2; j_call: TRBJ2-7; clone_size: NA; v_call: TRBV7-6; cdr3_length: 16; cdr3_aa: CASSLASAGGPREQYF; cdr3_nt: TGTGCCAGCAGCTTAGCGTCGGCGGGAGGGCCTCGCGAGCAGTACTTC
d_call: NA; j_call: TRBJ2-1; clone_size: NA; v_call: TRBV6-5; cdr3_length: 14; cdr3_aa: CASSGTRKGNEQFF; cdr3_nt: TGTGCCAGCAGCGGGACACGGAAGGGCAATGAGCAGTTCTTC
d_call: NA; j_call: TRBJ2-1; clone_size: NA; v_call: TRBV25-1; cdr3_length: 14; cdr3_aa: CASSLGALDNEQFF; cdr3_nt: TGTGCCAGCAGTCTAGGGGCCTTAGACAATGAGCAGTTCTTC
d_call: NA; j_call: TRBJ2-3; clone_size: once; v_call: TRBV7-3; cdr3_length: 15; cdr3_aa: CASSRGQWGTDTQYF; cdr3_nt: TGTGCCAGCAGCCGAGGACAGTGGGGCACAGATACGCAGTATTTT
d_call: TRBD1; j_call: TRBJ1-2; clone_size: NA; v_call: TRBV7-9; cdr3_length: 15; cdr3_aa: CASSLGQDSYHGYTF; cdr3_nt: TGTGCCAGCAGCCTGGGACAGGACTCATACCATGGCTACACCTTC
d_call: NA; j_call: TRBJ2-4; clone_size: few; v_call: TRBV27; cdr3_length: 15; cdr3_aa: CASSLRAGNKNIQYF; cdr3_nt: TGTGCCAGCAGTTTGAGGGCGGGGAACAAAAACATTCAGTACTTC
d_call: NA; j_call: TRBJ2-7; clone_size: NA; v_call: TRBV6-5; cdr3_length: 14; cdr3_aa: CASSPTENSYEQYF; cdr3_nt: TGTGCCAGCAGTCCGACAGAGAACTCCTACGAGCAGTACTTC
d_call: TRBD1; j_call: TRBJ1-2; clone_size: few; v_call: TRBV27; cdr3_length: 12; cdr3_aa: CASSGDRYGYTF; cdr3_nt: TGTGCCAGCAGCGGGGACAGGTATGGCTACACCTTC
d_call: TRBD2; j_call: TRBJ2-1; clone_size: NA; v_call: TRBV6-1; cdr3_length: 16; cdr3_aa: CASSDKTSGRGNEQFF; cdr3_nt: TGTGCCAGCAGTGACAAGACTAGCGGGAGGGGGAATGAGCAGTTCTTC
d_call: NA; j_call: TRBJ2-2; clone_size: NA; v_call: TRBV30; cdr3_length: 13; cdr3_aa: CAWSIRVDGELFF; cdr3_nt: TGTGCCTGGAGTATAAGAGTAGACGGGGAGCTGTTTTTT
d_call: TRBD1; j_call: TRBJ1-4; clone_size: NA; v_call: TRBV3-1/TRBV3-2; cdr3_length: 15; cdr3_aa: CASSLGTALNEKLFF; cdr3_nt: TGTGCCAGCAGCTTAGGGACAGCCCTAAACGAAAAACTGTTTTTT
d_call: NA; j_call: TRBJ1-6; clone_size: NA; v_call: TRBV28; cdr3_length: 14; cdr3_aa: CASSPRVYNSPLHF; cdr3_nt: TGTGCCAGCAGCCCCCGGGTTTATAATTCACCCCTCCACTTT
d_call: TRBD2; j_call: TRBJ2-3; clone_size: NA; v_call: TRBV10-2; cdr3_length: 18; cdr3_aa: CASSEWGTSGRGTDTQYF; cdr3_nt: TGCGCCAGCAGTGAATGGGGGACTAGCGGGAGGGGCACAGATACGCAGTATTTT
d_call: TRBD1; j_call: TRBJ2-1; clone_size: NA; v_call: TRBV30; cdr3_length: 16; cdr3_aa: CAWSGLQSGQRAEQFF; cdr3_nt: TGTGCCTGGAGTGGGTTACAATCGGGACAGAGGGCTGAGCAGTTCTTC
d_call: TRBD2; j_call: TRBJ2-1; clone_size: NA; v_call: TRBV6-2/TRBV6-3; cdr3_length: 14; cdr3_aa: CASSYTSGSNEQFF; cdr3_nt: TGTGCCAGCAGTTACACTAGCGGGAGCAATGAGCAGTTCTTC
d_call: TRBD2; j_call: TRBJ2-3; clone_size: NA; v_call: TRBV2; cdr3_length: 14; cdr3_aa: CASKGLAPANTQYF; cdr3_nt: TGTGCCAGCAAGGGACTAGCACCAGCAAATACGCAGTATTTT
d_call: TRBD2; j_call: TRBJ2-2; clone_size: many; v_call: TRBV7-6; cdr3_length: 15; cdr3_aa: CASQRPGGNTGELFF; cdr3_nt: TGTGCCAGCCAACGACCGGGGGGAAACACCGGGGAGCTGTTTTTT
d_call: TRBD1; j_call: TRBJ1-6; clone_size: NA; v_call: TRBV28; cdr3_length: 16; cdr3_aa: CASSLTPGTGSSPLHF; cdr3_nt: TGTGCCAGCAGTCTTACACCCGGGACAGGCAGTTCACCCCTCCACTTT
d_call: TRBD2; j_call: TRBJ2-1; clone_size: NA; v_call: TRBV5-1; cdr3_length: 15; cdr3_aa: CASSPGLADYNEQFF; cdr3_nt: TGCGCCAGCAGCCCGGGACTAGCGGACTACAATGAGCAGTTCTTC
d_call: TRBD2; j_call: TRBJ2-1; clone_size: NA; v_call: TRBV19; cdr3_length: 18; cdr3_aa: CASSMLRLAGGPQPEQFF; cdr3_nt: TGTGCCAGTAGTATGCTTCGACTAGCGGGAGGCCCTCAGCCTGAGCAGTTCTTC
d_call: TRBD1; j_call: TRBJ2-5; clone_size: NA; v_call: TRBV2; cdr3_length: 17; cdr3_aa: CASSDPGQGASQETQYF; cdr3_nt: TGTGCCAGCAGTGATCCTGGACAGGGGGCCTCCCAAGAGACCCAGTACTTC
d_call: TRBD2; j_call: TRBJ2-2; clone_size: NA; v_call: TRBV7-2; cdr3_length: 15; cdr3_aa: CASSITSGSTGELFF; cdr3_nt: TGTGCCAGCAGCATCACTAGCGGTTCCACCGGGGAGCTGTTTTTT
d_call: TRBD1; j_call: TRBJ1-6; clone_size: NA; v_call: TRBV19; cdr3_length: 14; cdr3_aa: CASSVLGQGVLLHF; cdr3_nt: TGTGCCAGTAGTGTCCTCGGACAGGGGGTTCTCCTCCACTTT
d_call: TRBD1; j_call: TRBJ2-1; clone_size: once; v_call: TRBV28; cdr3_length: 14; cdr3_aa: CASSDRGTYNEQFF; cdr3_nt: TGTGCCAGCAGTGACAGGGGGACCTACAATGAGCAGTTCTTC
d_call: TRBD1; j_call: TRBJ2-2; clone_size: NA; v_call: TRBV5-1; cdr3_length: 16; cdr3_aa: CASRNTGGAGTGELFF; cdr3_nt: TGCGCCAGCAGAAATACAGGGGGCGCGGGCACCGGGGAGCTGTTTTTT
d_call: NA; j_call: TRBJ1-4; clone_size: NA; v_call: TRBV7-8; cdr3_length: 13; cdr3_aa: CASSLVHGEKLFF; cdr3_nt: TGTGCCAGCAGCTTAGTACATGGTGAAAAACTGTTTTTT
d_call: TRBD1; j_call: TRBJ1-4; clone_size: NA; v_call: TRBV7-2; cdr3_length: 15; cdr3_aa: CASSPRTGINEKLFF; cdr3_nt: TGTGCCAGCAGCCCCAGGACAGGGATTAATGAAAAACTGTTTTTT
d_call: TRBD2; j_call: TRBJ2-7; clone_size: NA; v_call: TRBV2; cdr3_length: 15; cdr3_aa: CASRVGLAGLYEQYF; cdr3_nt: TGTGCCAGCAGGGTGGGACTAGCGGGACTCTACGAGCAGTACTTC
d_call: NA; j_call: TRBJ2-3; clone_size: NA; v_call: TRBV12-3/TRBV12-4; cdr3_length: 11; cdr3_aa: CASRTADTQYF; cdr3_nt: TGTGCCAGCAGGACTGCAGATACGCAGTATTTT
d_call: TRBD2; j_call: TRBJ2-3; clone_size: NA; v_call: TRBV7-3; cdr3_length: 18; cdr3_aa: CASSPQAGGPSGTDTQYF; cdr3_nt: TGTGCCAGCAGCCCCCAAGCGGGAGGGCCGTCGGGCACAGATACGCAGTATTTT
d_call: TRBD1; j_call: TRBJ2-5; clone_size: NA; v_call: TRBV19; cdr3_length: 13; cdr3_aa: CASSGDSQETQYF; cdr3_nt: TGTGCCAGTAGCGGGGACAGCCAAGAGACCCAGTACTTC
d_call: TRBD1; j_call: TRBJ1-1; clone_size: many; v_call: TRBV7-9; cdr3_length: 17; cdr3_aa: CASSLGTGVKKNTEAFF; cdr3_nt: TGTGCCAGCAGCCTCGGGACAGGGGTTAAGAAGAACACTGAAGCTTTCTTT
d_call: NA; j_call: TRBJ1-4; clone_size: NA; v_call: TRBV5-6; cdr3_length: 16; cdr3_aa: CASSTSAVKFNEKLFF; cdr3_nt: TGTGCCAGCAGCACTTCAGCGGTTAAATTTAACGAAAAACTGTTTTTT
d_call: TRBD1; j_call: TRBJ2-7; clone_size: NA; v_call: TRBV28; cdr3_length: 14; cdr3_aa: CASTLTGGSYEQYF; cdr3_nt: TGTGCCAGCACCCTGACAGGGGGCTCCTACGAGCAGTACTTC
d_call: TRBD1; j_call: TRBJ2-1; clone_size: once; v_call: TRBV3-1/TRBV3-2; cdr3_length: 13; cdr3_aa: CASSQRGPDEQFF; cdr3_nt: TGTGCCAGCAGCCAGAGGGGGCCGGATGAGCAGTTCTTC
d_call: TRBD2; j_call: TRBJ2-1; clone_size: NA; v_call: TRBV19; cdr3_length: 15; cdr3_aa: CASSTSGSSYNEQFF; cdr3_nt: TGTGCCAGTAGTACTAGCGGGAGCTCCTACAATGAGCAGTTCTTC
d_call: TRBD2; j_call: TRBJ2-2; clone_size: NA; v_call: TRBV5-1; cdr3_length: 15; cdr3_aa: CASGLSGKNTGELFF; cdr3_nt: TGCGCCAGCGGATTAAGCGGGAAGAACACCGGGGAGCTGTTTTTT
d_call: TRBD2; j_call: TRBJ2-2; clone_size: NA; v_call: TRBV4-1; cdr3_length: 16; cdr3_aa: CASSGLAGGFAGELFF; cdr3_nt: TGCGCCAGCAGCGGGCTAGCGGGGGGGTTTGCCGGGGAGCTGTTTTTT
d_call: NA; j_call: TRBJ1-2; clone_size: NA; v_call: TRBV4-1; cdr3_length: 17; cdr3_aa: CASSQTNLGGDNYGYTF; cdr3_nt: TGCGCCAGCAGCCAGACGAACTTAGGAGGGGATAACTATGGCTACACCTTC
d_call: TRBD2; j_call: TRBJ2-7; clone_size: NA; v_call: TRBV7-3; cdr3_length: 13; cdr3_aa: CASSRVAGYEQYF; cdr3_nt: TGTGCCAGCAGCCGAGTAGCGGGATACGAGCAGTACTTC
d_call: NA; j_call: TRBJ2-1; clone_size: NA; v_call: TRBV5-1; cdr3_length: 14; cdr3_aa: CASSPTSVYNEQFF; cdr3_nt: TGCGCCAGCAGCCCAACTAGTGTTTACAATGAGCAGTTCTTC
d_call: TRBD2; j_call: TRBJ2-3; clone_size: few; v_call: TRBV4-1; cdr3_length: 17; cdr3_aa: CASSQVVAGLGTDTQYF; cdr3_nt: TGCGCCAGCAGCCAAGTAGTTGCAGGACTAGGGACAGATACGCAGTATTTT